This T cell receptor beta chain emerged from a study of blood T cells in healthy people across ages. This CDR3 spans 11 amino acids. Germline CDR1 SQVTM, CDR2 ANQGSEA. The V and J ends lost 5 bases and 7 bases respectively, with 8 bases between them. Primers used in a second PCR of about 7 to 12 cycles were a sample-barcoded 5' primer and a J-beta primer mix. TCRdb independently ran MiXCR on the 5' RACE reads; one entry per CDR3 protein. The table has 890,000 or so distinct CDR3 sequences, around two thirds seen once. The TCR sequence derives from a man aged 25 to 45 in good health. The rearrangement links TRBV29-1 to TRBJ2-2; D gene uncertain. Sample: blood. The CDR3 protein is CSVLGNGELFF. In DNA form, the CDR3 reads TGCAGCGTTTTGGGTAACGGGGAGCTGTTTTTT.